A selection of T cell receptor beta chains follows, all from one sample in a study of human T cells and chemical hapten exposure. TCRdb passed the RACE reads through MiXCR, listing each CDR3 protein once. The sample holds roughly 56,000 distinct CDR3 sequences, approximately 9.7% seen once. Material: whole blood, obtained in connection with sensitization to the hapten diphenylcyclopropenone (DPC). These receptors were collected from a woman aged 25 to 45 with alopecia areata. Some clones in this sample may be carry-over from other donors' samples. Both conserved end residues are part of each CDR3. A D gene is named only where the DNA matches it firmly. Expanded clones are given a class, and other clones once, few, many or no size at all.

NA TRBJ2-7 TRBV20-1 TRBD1 TGCAGTGCTAGCTCCGGGACAGGGGGTCACGAGCAGTACTTC CSASSGTGGHEQYF
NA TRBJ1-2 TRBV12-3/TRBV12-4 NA TGTGCCAGCAGCGGGGGGGGGTTGGGCGGCTATGGCTACACCTTC CASSGGGLGGYGYTF
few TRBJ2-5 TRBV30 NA TGTGCCTGGAGGGGGCGGGGTCATGGAGAGACCCAGTACTTC CAWRGRGHGETQYF
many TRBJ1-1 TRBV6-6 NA TGTGCCAGCAGTTCCGACCGGGACTTCCAGAACACTGAAGCTTTCTTT CASSSDRDFQNTEAFF
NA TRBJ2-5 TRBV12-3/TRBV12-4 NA TGTGCCAGCAGTTGGGGCGGGCAAGAGACCCAGTACTTC CASSWGGQETQYF
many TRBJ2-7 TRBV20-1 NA TGCAGTGCTAGAGAACCGGGATTGCTTTACGAGCAGTACTTC CSAREPGLLYEQYF
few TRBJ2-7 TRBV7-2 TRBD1 TGTGCCAGCACCCTCTCACAGGGGGCTGTTTTCGAGCAGTACTTC CASTLSQGAVFEQYF
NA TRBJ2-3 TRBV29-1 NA TGCAGCGTTGAACAGGTCGGGGGTGTTGATACGCAGTATTTT CSVEQVGGVDTQYF
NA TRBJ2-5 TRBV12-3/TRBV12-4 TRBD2 TGTGCCAGCAGACGACTAGCGGGGGGCTTGTACCAAGAGACCCAGTACTTC CASRRLAGGLYQETQYF
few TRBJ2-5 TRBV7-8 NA TGTGCCAGCAGCCCGATAGAGACCCAGTACTTC CASSPIETQYF
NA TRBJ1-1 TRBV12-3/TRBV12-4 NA TGTGCCAGCAGTAGGGTCGGGGGAAACACTGAAGCTTTCTTT CASSRVGGNTEAFF
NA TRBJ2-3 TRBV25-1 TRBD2 TGTGCCCAAGGGGGTAGCGGGGGAACGGAGAGAGATACGCAGTATTTT CAQGGSGGTERDTQYF
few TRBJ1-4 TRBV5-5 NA TGTGCCAGCCGGTCCGGGTTAAATGAAAAACTGTTTTTT CASRSGLNEKLFF
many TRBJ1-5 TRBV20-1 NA TGCAGTGCCCCCCAAACCAGGGGACAGCCCCAGCATTTT CSAPQTRGQPQHF
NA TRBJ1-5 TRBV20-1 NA TGCAGTGCTAGAGATTTGTCTCGGGGGAGTCAGCCCCAGCATTTT CSARDLSRGSQPQHF
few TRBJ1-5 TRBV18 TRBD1 TGTGCCAGCTCACCGACCGGGACAGAGGATCAGCCCCAGCATTTT CASSPTGTEDQPQHF
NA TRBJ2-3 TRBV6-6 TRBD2 TGTGCCAGCGGAAGTTCGGCGGGGGGAACAGATACGCAGTATTTT CASGSSAGGTDTQYF
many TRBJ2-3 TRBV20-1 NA TGCAGTGCCCGAGGGGGTACAGATACGCAGTATTTT CSARGGTDTQYF
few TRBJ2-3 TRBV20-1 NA TGCAGTGCTAGAGACTTCCGGGGCGGAGGCACAGATACGCAGTATTTT CSARDFRGGGTDTQYF
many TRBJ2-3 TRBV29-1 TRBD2 TGCAGCGTTGCCGGGACTACTAGCACAGATACGCAGTATTTT CSVAGTTSTDTQYF
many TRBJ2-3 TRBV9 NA TGTGCCAGCAGCGTCTTCAAAGGCACAGATACGCAGTATTTT CASSVFKGTDTQYF
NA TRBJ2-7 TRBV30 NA TGTGCCTGCTCACGACCTCCGGGGTCCTACGAGCAGTACTTC CACSRPPGSYEQYF
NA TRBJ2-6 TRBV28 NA TGTGCCAGCAGGAACTCTGGGGCCAACGTCCTGACTTTC CASRNSGANVLTF
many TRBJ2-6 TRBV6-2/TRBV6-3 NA TGTGCCAGCAGATATGGGGACGGAGGACAGTCTGGTCCCTCTGGGGCCAACGTCCTGACTTTC CASRYGDGGQSGPSGANVLTF
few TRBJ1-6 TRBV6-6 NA TGTGCCAGCAGTATAGGGGCCCGTGATTCACCCCTCCACTTT CASSIGARDSPLHF
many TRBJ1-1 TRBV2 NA TGTGCCATCGCGCCAGATTACCAGAACACTGAAGCTTTCTTT CAIAPDYQNTEAFF
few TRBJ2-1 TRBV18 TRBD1 TGTGCCAGCTCATTCGGGACAGGGGGGCCGAATGAGCAGTTCTTC CASSFGTGGPNEQFF
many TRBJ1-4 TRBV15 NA TGTGCCACCAGCAGAGATTCGGGACCTACTGAAAAACTGTTTTTT CATSRDSGPTEKLFF
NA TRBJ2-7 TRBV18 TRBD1 TGTGCCAGCTCACCAAGCTCGGGACAGGGATACTACGAGCAGTACTTC CASSPSSGQGYYEQYF
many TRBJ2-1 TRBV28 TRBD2 TGTGCCAGCAGATCTAGCGGGGGGAGTTTGGAGCAGTTCTTC CASRSSGGSLEQFF
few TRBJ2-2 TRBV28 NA TGTGCCAGCAGTTTAATGGGGACACCTTCCGGGGAGCTGTTTTTT CASSLMGTPSGELFF
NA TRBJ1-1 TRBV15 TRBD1 TGTGCCACCAGCTCAGGGGGCATGAACACTGAAGCTTTCTTT CATSSGGMNTEAFF
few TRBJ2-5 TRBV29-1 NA TGCAGCGTTGAGATTTATCCGGAGACCCAGTACTTC CSVEIYPETQYF
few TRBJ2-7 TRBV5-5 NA TGTGCCAGCAGCCCGCAATTCCCGACCTACTACGAGCAGTACTTC CASSPQFPTYYEQYF
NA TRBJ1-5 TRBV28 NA TGTGCCACCCACATTAGCAATCAGCCCCAGCATTTT CATHISNQPQHF
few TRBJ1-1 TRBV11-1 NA TGTGCCAGCAGCTCTGACCGAACTTTCTTT CASSSDRTFF
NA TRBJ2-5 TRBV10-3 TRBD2 TGTGCCGCCGGGGGGGGGGCGCACCAAGAGACCCAGTACTTC CAAGGGAHQETQYF
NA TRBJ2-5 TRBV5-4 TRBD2 TGTGCCAGCAGCCCACCGACTAGCAGTCAAGAGACCCAGTACTTC CASSPPTSSQETQYF
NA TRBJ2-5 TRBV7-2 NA TGTGCCAGCAGCTTAGGAGTTAATCTCGAGACCCAGTACTTC CASSLGVNLETQYF
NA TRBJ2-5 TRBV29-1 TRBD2 TGCAGCGTTGAGAACGGGGGGGACACAGAGACCCAGTACTTC CSVENGGDTETQYF
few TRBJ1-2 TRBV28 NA TGTGCCAGCACCGTGGGGCCACAGGGTAACTATGGCTACACCTTC CASTVGPQGNYGYTF
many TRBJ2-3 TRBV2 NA TGTGCCAGCTATGAGGGATCAGATACGCAGTATTTT CASYEGSDTQYF
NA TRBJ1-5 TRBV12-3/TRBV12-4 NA TGTGCCAGCAGTTTAGGGAGGAGGGTACAGCCCCAGCATTTT CASSLGRRVQPQHF
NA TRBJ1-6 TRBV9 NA TGTGCCAGCAGCGCTCAAGAAGGGGGGCTGGATAATTCACCCCTCCACTTT CASSAQEGGLDNSPLHF
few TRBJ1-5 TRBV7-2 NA TGTGCCAGCAGCTTCCGGACTGGAGAGGATCAGCCCCAGCATTTT CASSFRTGEDQPQHF
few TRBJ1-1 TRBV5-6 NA TGTGCCAGCAGCCTCAGGGCATCGAACACTGAAGCTTTCTTT CASSLRASNTEAFF
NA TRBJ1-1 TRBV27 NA TGTGCCAGCAGTTTCTCCCCCGGATGGAACACTGAAGCTTTCTTT CASSFSPGWNTEAFF
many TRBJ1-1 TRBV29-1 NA TGCAGCGAAACCCTGACTGCTACTGAAGCTTTCTTT CSETLTATEAFF
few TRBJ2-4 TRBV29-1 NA TGCAGCGTTGAAGAGGGGGGGCAGTGGGACAAAAACATTCAGTACTTC CSVEEGGQWDKNIQYF
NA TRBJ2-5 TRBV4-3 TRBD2 TGCGCCAGCAGCCAAGTTGGAGCGGGAAAAACCTGGGAGACCCAGTACTTC CASSQVGAGKTWETQYF
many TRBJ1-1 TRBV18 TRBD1 TGTGCCAGCTCAATACAGGGGACCGACACTGAAGCTTTCTTT CASSIQGTDTEAFF
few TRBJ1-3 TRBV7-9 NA TGTGCCAGCAGCTTACAAAGAAACACCATATATTTT CASSLQRNTIYF
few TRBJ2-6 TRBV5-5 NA TGTGCCAGCAGCTGGACCTGGCGCTCCGGGGCCAACGTCCTGACTTTC CASSWTWRSGANVLTF
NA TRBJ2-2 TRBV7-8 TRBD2 TGTGCCAGCAGCTTGGGTACTAGCGAAGCGAACACCGGGGAGCTGTTTTTT CASSLGTSEANTGELFF
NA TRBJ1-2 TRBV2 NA TGTGCCAGCAGTGAAGCGATGGGATTAGGCGGCTACACCTTC CASSEAMGLGGYTF
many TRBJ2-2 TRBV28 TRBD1 TGTGCCAGCAGTTTAACCGGACAGGTGGTCGGGGAGCTGTTTTTT CASSLTGQVVGELFF
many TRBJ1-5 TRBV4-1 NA TGCGCCAGCAGCCAAGATTTTCCGTATAATCAGCCCCAGCATTTT CASSQDFPYNQPQHF